This record concerns one T cell receptor (beta chain) sequence. These data belong to a study of blood T cell repertoires in COVID-19. Per the germline V gene, CDR1 is SEHNR and CDR2 is FQNEAQ (reference sequence). This CDR3 has 17 residues. J was trimmed by 6 bases and V by 1 base; bases with no gene match: 12. TCRdb keeps only in-frame clones here, not all; method: immunoSEQ multiplex PCR. The sample lists approximately 350,000 clones; around 91% were seen once. Participant-reported clinical history was the basis for cohort assignment. Donors in Cohort 3 counted as recovered after two negative PCRs, clearance, or symptom resolution.

This TCR was recovered from a young man who had recovered from COVID-19. The chain carries TRBV7-9 and TRBJ2-1; 7 bases align to TRBD1. The sample comprised PBMCs or T cells enriched from blood (not recorded which). CDR3 sequence: CASSLVTGTEDFNEQFF. The CDR3 DNA reads as TGTGCCAGCAGCTTAGTTACCGGGACAGAGGATTTCAATGAGCAGTTCTTC.